The 17 T cell receptor beta chains in this list originate from one sample, sequenced in a study of low-dose radiotherapy and immunotherapy resistance in tumors. Alpha- and beta-chain coverage of first-strand cDNA came from TRAV- and TRBV-specific primers. With a constant-region primer and a V-primer adapter, TCRs were subjected to 20 PCR cycles of amplification. TCRdb reanalysed the reads using MiXCR and keeps one entry per CDR3 protein. The sample yields tens of thousands of distinct CDR3 sequences, less than 25% seen once. Time point denoted: before trial treatment. Sequencing was performed on PBMCs, taken before treatment. The receptors originated from a male donor with prostate cancer.

In this sample, this clonotype turned up many times. The rearrangement uses TRBV10-1 and TRBJ1-2; possible D gene TRBD1, 6 bases. Looked up from germline, CDR1 is WNHNN and CDR2 is SYGVQD (reference sequence). Trimming removed 5 bases at V and 4 bases at J, with 11 bases between. The CDR3 runs 13 residues. This CDR3 is CASSPTGSYGYTF. The CDR3 bases are TGCGCCAGCAGTCCTACAGGGAGCTATGGCTACACCTTC.

This clonotype has ten or more counts. This chain connects TRBV5-1 to TRBJ1-2; 10 bases map to TRBD1. This CDR3 contains 16 residues. Germline-derived CDR1 and CDR2 are SGHRS and YFSETQ. The junction had 8 bases not matched to a gene; V was cut back by 4 bases and J by 2 bases. The CDR3: CASSVGQGISNYGYTF. DNA of the CDR3: TGCGCCAGCAGCGTGGGACAGGGGATTTCGAACTATGGCTACACCTTC.

This clonotype was detected ten times or more. The chain links TRBV19 to TRBJ2-7; TRBD1 might be the D (5 bases). This CDR3 has 15 amino acids. Germline CDR1 and CDR2: LNHDA and SQIVND (reference sequence). Trimming removed 6 bases at V and 7 bases at J, with 22 bases between. CDR3 nucleotides: TGTGCCAGTAGGAGAGGTGCAGGGTTCTTAGAGGAGCAGTACTTC. It translates to CASRRGAGFLEEQYF.

This clonotype was recorded at least ten times. The rearrangement uses TRBV6-2 or TRBV6-3 and TRBJ2-7; 8 bases align to TRBD1. V was pared by 6 bases and J by 1 base, with 5 bases of the junction left unmatched. The CDR3 covers 14 residues. The germline V gene encodes CDR1 MNHEY and CDR2 SVGEGT. CDR3 region: CASRPGGLSYEQYF. CDR3 DNA sequence: TGTGCCAGCAGACCAGGGGGCCTTTCCTACGAGCAGTACTTC.

This clonotype occurred many times. The chain uses TRBV4-1 and TRBJ1-6; 7 bases line up with TRBD1. The J segment lost 7 bases and the V segment lost 2 bases, leaving 5 bases of the junction unmatched. Germline CDR1 is MGHRA and CDR2 is YSYEKL. This CDR3 has 15 amino acids. The CDR3 here is CASSQPTGRNSPLHF. As DNA, the CDR3 is TGCGCCAGCAGCCAACCGACAGGGAGGAATTCACCCCTCCACTTT.

This clonotype has ten or more counts. The gene calls are TRBV4-1 and TRBJ1-1; D unclear. The CDR3 sequence is 15 residues long. The ends were cut back, 3 bases at V and 2 bases at J, with 13 bases in the middle. The V gene's germline CDR1 is MGHRA and CDR2 YSYEKL. The CDR3 protein is CASSHPGQINTEAFF. DNA of the CDR3: TGCGCCAGCAGCCACCCCGGGCAGATCAACACTGAAGCTTTCTTT.

Ten or more counts support this clonotype. The rearrangement links TRBV6-6 to TRBJ1-4, with D tentatively TRBD1 (6 bases). V was pared by 4 bases and J by 4 bases, with 13 bases between. This CDR3 region has 15 residues. Per germline, CDR1 MNHNY and CDR2 SVGAGI (reference sequence). The CDR3 here is CASSFSDRLNEKLFF. The DNA for the CDR3 is TGTGCCAGCAGTTTCTCGGACAGACTTAATGAAAAACTGTTTTTT.

This clonotype has at least ten counts. One end of the junction fails to match germline, which may point to a read error. The chain has TRBV6-2 or TRBV6-3 and TRBJ2-1; TRBD2 matches at 13 bases. From germline, CDR1 is MNHEY and CDR2 SVGEGT. CDR3 length: 12 residues. The DNA of the CDR3 is TGTGCCAGCAGGGGGACTAGCGGGAAGTGTGACTTC. It yields the protein CASRGTSGKCDF.

The table lists this clonotype with many counts. The chain is built from TRBV11-1 and TRBJ2-7; 11 positions match TRBD2. V shed 7 bases, J shed 0 bases, and the junction held 5 bases outside the gene matches. Germline values: CDR1 SGHAT, CDR2 FQDESV (reference sequence). The CDR3 length is 15 residues. CDR3 protein: CASTVTSGSSYEQYF. The CDR3 nucleotides read TGTGCCAGCACCGTAACTAGCGGGAGCTCCTACGAGCAGTACTTC.

This clonotype was seen ten or more times. The chain carries TRBV5-6 and TRBJ1-4, with TRBD1 matching over 11 bases. The germline gives CDR1 SGHDT, CDR2 YYEEEE. The CDR3 is 17 residues long. V lost 0 bases, J lost 6 bases, and 7 bases stayed unmatched. The CDR3 is CASSLGTGGFQHEKLFF. The CDR3 nucleotides are TGTGCCAGCAGCTTGGGGACAGGGGGCTTTCAACATGAAAAACTGTTTTTT.

There are many counts of this clonotype. This sequence joins TRBV20-1 and TRBJ1-1; D gene unclear. The germline V and J ends were trimmed by 6 bases and 0 bases, with 11 bases remaining between them. CDR1 DFQATT and CDR2 SNEGSKA come from the germline V gene (reference sequence). The length of the CDR3 is 13 residues. The CDR3 is CSAPRAVNTEAFF. CDR3 coding DNA: TGCAGTGCGCCCCGTGCCGTGAACACTGAAGCTTTCTTT.

This clonotype occurred many times. The J gene is TRBJ2-1, the V gene TRBV19; TRBD1 matches at 9 bases. The J segment lost 6 bases and the V segment lost 3 bases, leaving 3 bases of the junction unmatched. The CDR3 spans 14 residues. CDR1 is LNHDA and CDR2 is SQIVND in the germline V gene (reference sequence). CDR3 region: CASSMDRGPNEQFF. DNA for the CDR3: TGTGCCAGTAGTATGGACAGGGGCCCCAATGAGCAGTTCTTC.

This clonotype turned up a few times. The chain uses TRBV28 and TRBJ2-7; 7 bases agree with TRBD1. The CDR3 sequence is 15 residues long. V gave up 4 bases and J gave up 3 bases; unmatched junction bases: 9. CDR1 MDHEN and CDR2 SYDVKM come from the germline V gene. Written as DNA, the CDR3 is TGTGCCAGCAGTTCTGCCGGGACAGAAAGCTACGAGCAGTACTTC. Translated, it gives CASSSAGTESYEQYF.

About this clonotype: This sequence is one base from a far larger clone and is likely a read error. The gene calls are TRBV27 and TRBJ2-7, with TRBD2 identical over 9 bases. The end of the DNA is better explained by TRBJ2-1, so the J call may be wrong. This CDR3 spans 18 amino acids. CDR1 is MNHEY and CDR2 is SMNVEV in the germline V gene (reference sequence). CDR3 DNA sequence: TGTGCCTGCAGTTTATCTCCCCCTAGCGGGATCGGGGGCAATGAGCAGTTCTTC. Its translation is CACSLSPPSGIGGNEQFF.

Notes on this clonotype: A single base is all that separates this from a far larger clone, so a read error is likely. The chain combines TRBV11-2 with TRBJ2-7, with 8 nucleotides matching TRBD2. The CDR3 is 14 amino acids. V dropped 8 bases and J dropped 7; count of bases not matched to a gene: 13. Per germline, CDR1 SGHAT and CDR2 FQNNGV. CDR3 DNA sequence: TGTGCCAGCGCCAGGGGACTAGTATACAATGAGCAGTACTTC. This sequence encodes CASARGLVYNEQYF.

This clonotype was recorded many times. V gene TRBV7-9 combines with J gene TRBJ2-1; 7 nucleotides align to TRBD1. V dropped 7 bases and J dropped 5; count of bases not matched to a gene: 5. In germline, CDR1 is SEHNR, CDR2 FQNEAQ (reference sequence). The CDR3 covers 13 residues. DNA of the CDR3: TGTGCCAGCACCGCCGGGACAGACAATGAGCAGTTCTTC. It is translated as CASTAGTDNEQFF.

This clonotype was recorded many times. The V gene is TRBV28, the J gene TRBJ2-1, with D maybe TRBD1 (6 bases). The V end lost 1 base, the J end lost 7 bases, and 14 bases lay between the germline ends. The CDR3 is made up of 15 amino acids. Germline values: CDR1 MDHEN, CDR2 SYDVKM. Written as DNA, the CDR3 is TGTGCCAGCAGTTTATCTCAACAGGGTGGGAATGAGCAGTTCTTC. It codes for CASSLSQQGGNEQFF.